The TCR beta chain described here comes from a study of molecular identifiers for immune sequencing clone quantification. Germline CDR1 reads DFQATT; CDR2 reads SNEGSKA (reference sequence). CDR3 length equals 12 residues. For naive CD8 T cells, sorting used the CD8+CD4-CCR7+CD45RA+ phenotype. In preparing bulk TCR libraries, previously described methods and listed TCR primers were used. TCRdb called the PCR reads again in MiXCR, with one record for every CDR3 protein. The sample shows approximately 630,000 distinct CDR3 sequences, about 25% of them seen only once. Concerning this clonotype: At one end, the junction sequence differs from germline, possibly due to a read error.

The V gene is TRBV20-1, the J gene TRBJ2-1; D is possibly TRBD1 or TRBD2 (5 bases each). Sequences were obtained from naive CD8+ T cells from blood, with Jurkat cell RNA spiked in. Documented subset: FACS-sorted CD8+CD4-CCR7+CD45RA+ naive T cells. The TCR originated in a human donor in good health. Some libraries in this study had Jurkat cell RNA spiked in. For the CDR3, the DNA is TGTTTGATGCCGGGACCCTACAATGAGCAGTTCTTC. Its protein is CLMPGPYNEQFF.